Listed below are T cell receptor beta chains from one sample, sequenced in a study of human T cells and chemical hapten exposure. TCRdb analysed the RACE reads with MiXCR anew, one entry per CDR3 protein. The sample lists about 300,000 distinct CDR3 sequences, over 5% occurring once. The starting material was whole blood, obtained in connection with sensitization to the hapten diphenylcyclopropenone (DPC). The receptors here all came from a woman between 18 and 29 years old with alopecia areata. Some clones in this sample may be carry-over from other donors' samples. Each CDR3 is given with its conserved first and last residue. The order of the fields is J gene, V gene, clone size, CDR3 protein. Clone size, where shown, is once, few, many, or a class for clones that have expanded.

TRBJ1-3,TRBV14,many,CASSQLQASGNTIYF
TRBJ2-5,TRBV7-2,many,CASSFLPRDFQETQYF
TRBJ2-1,TRBV2,-,CASKRSGNEQFF
TRBJ2-1,TRBV7-2,many,CASRQTPGRIHNEQFF
TRBJ2-3,TRBV6-5,once,CASSSRALLSTDTQYF
TRBJ2-3,TRBV6-5,many,CATKMQGIDTQYF
TRBJ2-3,TRBV20-1,-,CSASGVSTDTQYF
TRBJ1-1,TRBV13,few,CASSLFGERAEAFF
TRBJ2-7,TRBV7-7,many,CASSLGEDGEQYF
TRBJ2-3,TRBV6-2/TRBV6-3,-,CASSPTGMDTQYF
TRBJ2-3,TRBV10-3,many,CAISESTTGATSTDTQYF
TRBJ1-6,TRBV25-1,few,CASSDFRGSPLHF
TRBJ1-2,TRBV5-4,-,CASSLTGSANYGYTF
TRBJ2-7,TRBV12-3/TRBV12-4,many,CASSSTGLGQYF
TRBJ1-2,TRBV5-1,many,CASSLEYVSTANYGYTF
TRBJ1-6,TRBV20-1,few,CSARARQGAENSPLHF
TRBJ2-2,TRBV7-8,-,CASSLIAGPTGELFF
TRBJ2-1,TRBV7-3,-,CASSLRTGGTSYNEQFF
TRBJ2-1,TRBV7-8,few,CASSSGGALNLEQFF
TRBJ2-1,TRBV2,many,CASTDDRRPEQFF
TRBJ1-2,TRBV6-1,-,CASSEGTGGGHGYTF
TRBJ1-2,TRBV6-5,-,CASSYSYRLANYGYTF
TRBJ1-1,TRBV12-3/TRBV12-4,many,CASTAGGLNTEAFF
TRBJ1-1,TRBV6-5,-,CASSSTTTSNTEAFF
TRBJ2-1,TRBV7-2,-,CASSLGRGRDNEQFF
TRBJ2-6,TRBV28,-,CASTSQRGANVLTF
TRBJ2-7,TRBV27,-,CASSFRTRQSYEQYF
TRBJ2-5,TRBV12-3/TRBV12-4,-,CASSLRQSTETQYF
TRBJ1-1,TRBV20-1,-,CSTTNEDSREGFF
TRBJ2-1,TRBV12-3/TRBV12-4,many,CASAGGGHEQFF
TRBJ2-3,TRBV6-2/TRBV6-3,few,CASSYEGDTQYF
TRBJ2-6,TRBV7-8,many,CASSLMASGGSHSGANVLTF
TRBJ1-2,TRBV7-2,many,CASSLGGGANYGYTF
TRBJ2-4,TRBV12-3/TRBV12-4,few,CASSRDREGIQYF
TRBJ1-5,TRBV12-3/TRBV12-4,-,CASSFWTDNQPQHF
TRBJ2-2,TRBV10-3,-,CAIAGATQTGELFF
TRBJ1-5,TRBV24-1,many,CATSAYSNQPQHF
TRBJ1-2,TRBV5-5,many,CASSLEQGFNYGYTF
TRBJ1-1,TRBV29-1,-,CSVPGQGAQNGAFF
TRBJ2-3,TRBV3-1,many,CASSQAGVGPDTQYF
TRBJ2-5,TRBV23-1,many,CASSLGQKETQYF
TRBJ1-2,TRBV29-1,few,CSVRDRESNYGYTF
TRBJ2-7,TRBV5-5,many,CASSLMGNRVRLDEQYF
TRBJ2-3,TRBV29-1,many,CSGGQGGITDTQYF
TRBJ2-7,TRBV20-1,-,CSAPRGGSDEQYF
TRBJ2-3,TRBV18,few,CASSPLSLTDTQYF
TRBJ1-1,TRBV10-3,many,CAIRVSLGQEAFF
TRBJ1-1,TRBV25-1,few,CASSEGWAQPGNTEAFF
TRBJ1-2,TRBV5-1,many,CASSLSDRVYGYTF
TRBJ2-1,TRBV7-9,-,CASSPGLAGGSQFF
TRBJ2-1,TRBV29-1,-,CSVPGQSRSNEQFF
TRBJ1-6,TRBV5-6,few,CASSLVDREQSPLHF